The 8 T cell receptor beta chains below were found in one sample sequenced in a study of T cell changes during pregnancy in multiple sclerosis. TCRdb's copy holds only in-frame clones and misses some; the assay was immunoSEQ multiplex PCR. The repertoire includes approximately 100,000 clones, 94% of them detected once, and roughly 1% sits in the top ten. Sequencing used peripheral blood, obtained before pregnancy. These receptors were taken from a female donor with multiple sclerosis, enrolled in a pregnancy study.

The chain uses TRBV29-1 and TRBJ1-2; possible D gene TRBD1, 5 bases. The CDR3 runs 13 residues. CDR1 and CDR2 (germline): SQVTM, ANQGSEA. The V gene lost 4 bases and the J gene lost 5 bases, with 14 bases spanning the gap. The CDR3 loop reads CSVGSGQGYGYTF. As DNA, the CDR3 is TGCAGCGTTGGGAGCGGGCAGGGTTATGGCTACACCTTC.

This clone was seen more than once but under ten times. The chain couples TRBV7-2 to TRBJ2-5, with D unclear. The V gene lost 1 base and the J gene lost 7 bases, with 16 bases spanning the gap. Germline values: CDR1 SGHTA, CDR2 FQGNSA. This CDR3 is 15 amino acids long. The CDR3 coding sequence is TGTGCCAGCAGCTTAGGGGCAGCAGGTCCCGGGACCCAGTACTTC. Encoded protein: CASSLGAAGPGTQYF.

This chain links TRBV28 with TRBJ1-5; no reliable D call. The length of the CDR3 is 12 residues. Germline assignment: CDR1 MDHEN and CDR2 SYDVKM. Trimming pared 6 bases from V and 3 bases from J, leaving 6 bases between. Here the CDR3 reads CASRRLNQPQHF. The CDR3 DNA reads as TGTGCCAGCAGACGACTCAATCAGCCCCAGCATTTT.

This chain connects TRBV10-2 to TRBJ2-3, with 7 bases matching TRBD1. The ends lost 9 bases at V and 5 bases at J; junction bases unmatched: 8. From germline, CDR1 is WSHSY and CDR2 SAAADI. This CDR3 is built from 13 residues. In DNA form, the CDR3 reads TGCGCCAGTAGACAGGGATCTGGAGATACGCAGTATTTT. Its protein is CASRQGSGDTQYF.

The gene calls are TRBV5-7 and TRBJ1-3; TRBD1 agrees at 8 bases. TRBV5-7 is an ORF for which the function is uncertain. V lost 2 bases to trimming and J lost 4 bases; unmatched junction nucleotides: 17. CDR3 length: 19 amino acids. DNA of the CDR3: TGTGCCAGCAGCTTTCCGGGACAGGAACGTCCGTATCTGGGAAACACCATATATTTT. Protein: CASSFPGQERPYLGNTIYF.

This clone was seen only once. The V and J genes are TRBV7-8 and TRBJ2-1; TRBD1 might be the D (5 bases). The germline V and J ends were trimmed by 0 bases and 0 bases, with 15 bases remaining between them. Per germline, CDR1 SGHVS and CDR2 FQNEAQ. This CDR3 region has 18 residues. The CDR3 nucleotides are TGTGCCAGCAGCTTAGCAGGGGTCCCGAGGAGCTCCTACAATGAGCAGTTCTTC. Protein sequence: CASSLAGVPRSSYNEQFF.

This clone has only one observation. The chain uses TRBV5-4 and TRBJ2-3; maybe TRBD2 (5 bases). The V end lost 1 base, the J end lost 0 bases, and 12 bases lay between the germline ends. Looked up from germline, CDR1 is SGHNT and CDR2 is YYREEE (reference sequence). The CDR3 covers 16 residues. Here the CDR3 DNA reads TGTGCCAGCAGCTTGAACTCTGGACTCAGCACAGATACGCAGTATTTT. This encodes CASSLNSGLSTDTQYF. Using reference TRBV5-4 and TRBJ2-3 for the parts outside the CDR3, the full variable domain is ETGVTQSPTHLIKTRGQQVTLRCSSQSGHNTVSWYQQALGQGPQFIFQYYREEENGRGNFPPRFSGLQFPNYSSELNVNALELDDSALYLCASSLNSGLSTDTQYFGPGTRLTVL.

The genes are TRBV4-1 and TRBJ2-7; TRBD1 might be the D (6 bases). Germline V gene sequence: CDR1 MGHRA, CDR2 YSYEKL. The CDR3 totals 15 residues. Trimming pared 2 bases from V and 2 bases from J, leaving 13 bases between. CDR3 nucleotides: TGCGCCAGCAGCCAACAGACAGGCACAGCCTACGAGCAGTACTTC. Its translation: CASSQQTGTAYEQYF.